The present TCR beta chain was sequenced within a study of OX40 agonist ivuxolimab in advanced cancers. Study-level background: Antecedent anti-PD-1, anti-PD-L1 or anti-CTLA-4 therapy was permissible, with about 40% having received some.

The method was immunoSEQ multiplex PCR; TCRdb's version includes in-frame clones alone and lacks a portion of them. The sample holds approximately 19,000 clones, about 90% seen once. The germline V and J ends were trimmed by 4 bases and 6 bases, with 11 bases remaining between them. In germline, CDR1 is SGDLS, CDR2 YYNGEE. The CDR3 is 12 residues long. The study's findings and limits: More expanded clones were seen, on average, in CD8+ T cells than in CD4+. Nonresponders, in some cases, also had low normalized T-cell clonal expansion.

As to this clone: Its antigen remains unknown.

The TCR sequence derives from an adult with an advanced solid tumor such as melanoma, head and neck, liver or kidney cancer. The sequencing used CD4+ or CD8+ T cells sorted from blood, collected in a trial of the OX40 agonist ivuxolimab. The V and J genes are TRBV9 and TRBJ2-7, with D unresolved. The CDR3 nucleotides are TGTGCCAGCAGCCCTTTGACGGGCGAGCAGTACTTC. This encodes CASSPLTGEQYF.